These 6 T cell receptor beta chains were sequenced from one sample in a study of shared clonotypes between healthy human individuals. Profiled with immunoSEQ multiplex PCR; TCRdb holds only in-frame clones, not every one. Of 1,500,000 or so clones in the sample, roughly 96% are singletons; the top ten hold over 1%. The material sequenced was naive CD4+ T cells sorted from blood. Subset specified: CD45RA+ positively selected. Every receptor here comes from a young man in good health.

This clone occurred once. V and J are TRBV5-1 and TRBJ2-3; 7 bases are shared with TRBD2. CDR1 and CDR2 (germline): SGHRS, YFSETQ. The CDR3 sequence is 16 residues long. Unmatched junction bases numbered 10, after V lost 3 bases and J lost 3 bases. In DNA form, the CDR3 reads TGCGCCAGCAGCTCCGGACTAGTCTTTAGTACAGATACGCAGTATTTT. Its protein is CASSSGLVFSTDTQYF. Full variable domain (missing parts from reference TRBV5-1 and TRBJ2-3): KAGVTQTPRYLIKTRGQQVTLSCSPISGHRSVSWYQQTPGQGLQFLFEYFSETQRNKGNFPGRFSGRQFSNSRSEMNVSTLELGDSALYLCASSSGLVFSTDTQYFGPGTRLTVL.

This chain links TRBV18 with TRBJ1-5, with D perhaps matching TRBD1 (5 bases). Trimming left V 2 bases short and J 0 bases short, with 14 bases between. CDR1 and CDR2 from the germline V gene are KGHSH and LQKENI. The CDR3 is 17 amino acids. CDR3 sequence reads: CASSPNQGGDSNQPQHF. The CDR3 DNA follows: TGTGCCAGCTCACCAAATCAGGGAGGGGATAGCAATCAGCCCCAGCATTTT.

V and J are TRBV6-4 and TRBJ1-5, with TRBD1 identical over 7 bases. J was trimmed by 1 base and V by 0 bases; bases with no gene match: 12. CDR3 length: 19 amino acids. From germline, CDR1 is MRHNA and CDR2 SNTAGT. The CDR3 loop is CASSDSTEGADMSNQPQHF. Written as DNA, the CDR3 is TGTGCCAGCAGTGACTCGACGGAGGGGGCCGACATGAGCAATCAGCCCCAGCATTTT.

The chain couples TRBV30 to TRBJ1-5; the D is unclear. Germline V gene sequence: CDR1 GTSNPN, CDR2 SVGIG (reference sequence). CDR3 size: 11 residues. V lost 0 bases and J lost 9, with 6 bases in between. CDR3 nucleotide sequence: TGTGCCTGGAGTGTGGGAGGGCCCCAGCATTTT. Its translation: CAWSVGGPQHF.

The V call is TRBV6-1, the J call TRBJ1-1, with 9 positions matching TRBD1. CDR1 and CDR2 from the germline V gene are MNHNS and SASEGT. V dropped 3 bases and J dropped 0; count of bases not matched to a gene: 11. The CDR3 sequence is 18 residues long. CDR3 bases: TGTGCCAGCAGTGACGGACAGGGGACGGGATCCATGAACACTGAAGCTTTCTTT. The encoded protein is CASSDGQGTGSMNTEAFF.

The rearrangement links TRBV5-1 to TRBJ2-7; 8 bases line up with TRBD1. This CDR3 comprises 14 residues. Trimming at V came to 4 bases and at J to 0 bases, leaving 3 bases not matched to a gene. The germline gives CDR1 SGHRS, CDR2 YFSETQ. Written as DNA, the CDR3 is TGCGCCAGCAGCATGGACAGGGCCTCCTACGAGCAGTACTTC. Encoded protein: CASSMDRASYEQYF.